Listed here are 7 T cell receptor beta chains from one sample, sequenced in a study of T cells after yellow fever vaccination. Via MiXCR, TCRdb re-called the 5' RACE reads, giving one row per CDR3 protein. The sample includes 620,000 or so distinct CDR3 sequences, less than 20% seen only once; the top ten take roughly 17%. The sequences come from PBMCs, collected 5 to 6 days after the first yellow fever vaccination. All receptors derive from a man between 18 and 29 years old who received the YFV17D yellow fever vaccine.

The genes are TRBV7-6 and TRBJ2-2; no definite D call. CDR3 length: 13 residues. Trimming shortened V by 3 bases and J by 7 bases, and 9 bases separated the two germline ends. CDR1 is SGHVS, CDR2 FNYEAQ, per germline. The CDR3: CASSFTGIGELFF. CDR3 in DNA: TGTGCCAGCAGCTTTACGGGCATCGGGGAGCTGTTTTTT.

J is TRBJ2-5 and V is TRBV5-1; the D gene could be TRBD1 or TRBD2 (5 bases each). CDR1 is SGHRS, CDR2 YFSETQ, per germline. V was cut by 1 base and J by 2 bases, with 12 bases left in between. This CDR3 is 15 amino acids long. CDR3 DNA sequence: TGCGCCAGCAGCTTGAGGGACGGGTGGCAAGAGACCCAGTACTTC. Its protein product is CASSLRDGWQETQYF.

A few counts support this clonotype. The chain has TRBV7-3 and TRBJ2-7; D possibly corresponds to TRBD2 (5 bases). Deletions cut 4 bases from V and 5 bases from J, with 9 bases between. CDR1 SGHTA and CDR2 FQGTGA come from the germline V gene. This CDR3 comprises 12 residues. The CDR3 loop reads CASSSGGDEQYF. In DNA, the CDR3 is TGTGCCAGCAGCTCTGGAGGAGACGAGCAGTACTTC.

This clonotype appeared many times. The chain combines TRBV3-1 with TRBJ1-1; no clear D. Germline values: CDR1 LGHDT, CDR2 YNNKEL (reference sequence). CDR3 size: 11 residues. Trimming took off 4 bases at V and 7 bases at J, with 7 bases between the two ends. CDR3 sequence reads: CASSRLDEAFF. The CDR3 nucleotides read TGTGCCAGCAGCCGCCTGGATGAAGCTTTCTTT.

This clonotype was found a few times. The chain recombines TRBV7-9 with TRBJ1-5; D gene ambiguous. CDR1 is SEHNR and CDR2 is FQNEAQ in the germline V gene (reference sequence). This CDR3 has 15 residues. V shed 4 bases and J shed 7 bases, with 17 bases lying between them. CDR3 coding DNA: TGTGCCAGCAGCTGCCCCCACGGCGATTTGCAGCCCCAGCATTTT. This sequence encodes CASSCPHGDLQPQHF.

This clonotype has a handful of counts. The chain links TRBV10-3 to TRBJ2-3, with D possibly TRBD1 on 5 matching bases. This CDR3 is 13 amino acids long. Germline CDR1 and CDR2: ENHRY and SYGVKD. V lost 4 bases and J lost 3, with 8 bases in between. The CDR3 region is CAISADRTDTQYF. The CDR3 DNA reads as TGTGCCATCAGTGCTGACAGAACAGATACGCAGTATTTT.

The CDR3 DNA is TGTGCCAGCGGGACTAGCGGGGGGGAGCGGGAGCTGTTTTTT. It encodes CASGTSGGERELFF. The rearrangement uses TRBV7-3 and TRBJ2-2; 16 positions agree with TRBD2. The V gene end was trimmed by 8 bases and the J gene end by 9 bases; junction bases not matched to a gene: 3. CDR1 SGHTA and CDR2 FQGTGA come from the germline V gene. The CDR3 is made up of 14 amino acids.